This T cell receptor beta chain emerged from a study of cytomegalovirus exposure and HLA in healthy donors. Vbeta (60) and Jbeta (13) primers were used in the PCR. Study processing details: In a later analysis, of around 85 million unique beta chains, 9 million to 11 million appeared in at least two donors. This table comes from immunoSEQ multiplex PCR, and its TCRdb copy is limited to in-frame clones, with some not included. V and J calls and clone size come straight from that table; D and trimming were deduced from the DNA. The sample has 150,000 to 200,000 clones, around 69% seen once. Germline V lookup: CDR1 SGHRS, CDR2 YFSETQ. The CDR3 has 17 residues. Trimming cost V 2 bases and J 4 bases; bases outside gene matches: 7.

The receptor comes from a man aged 60 to 69 in good health and CMV-seronegative. Sequenced input: PBMCs. The V and J genes are TRBV5-1 and TRBJ2-2; 11 bases line up with TRBD2. The CDR3 DNA follows: TGCGCCAGCAGCTTTAGCGGGAGGGCCCAAGCCACCGGGGAGCTGTTTTTT. It encodes CASSFSGRAQATGELFF.